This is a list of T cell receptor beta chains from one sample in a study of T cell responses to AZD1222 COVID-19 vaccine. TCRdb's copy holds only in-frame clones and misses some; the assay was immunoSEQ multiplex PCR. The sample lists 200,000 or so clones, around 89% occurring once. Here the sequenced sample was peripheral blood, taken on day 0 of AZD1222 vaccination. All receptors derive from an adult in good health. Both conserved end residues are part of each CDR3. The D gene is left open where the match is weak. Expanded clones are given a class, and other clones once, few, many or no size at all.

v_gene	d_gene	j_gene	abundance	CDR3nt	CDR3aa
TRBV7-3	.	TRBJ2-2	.	TGTGCCAGCAGCTTACGCCCTTACACCGGGGAGCTGTTTTTT	CASSLRPYTGELFF
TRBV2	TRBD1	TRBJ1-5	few	TGTGCCAGCGGGAGGACAGGGGGTCTGGGACAGCCCCAGCATTTT	CASGRTGGLGQPQHF
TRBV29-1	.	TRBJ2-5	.	TGCAGCGCCGGGTCGGGATACCAAGAGACCCAGTACTTC	CSAGSGYQETQYF
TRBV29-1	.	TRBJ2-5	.	TGCAGCGTTGGTGGAGGGAACCAAGAGACCCAGTACTTC	CSVGGGNQETQYF
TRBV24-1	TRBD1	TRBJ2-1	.	TGTGCCACCAGTGAACCCGGACAGGGGAATTATCATGAGCAGTTCTTC	CATSEPGQGNYHEQFF
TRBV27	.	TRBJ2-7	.	TGTGCCAGCAGGGGGGGCGCCAACTACGAGCAGTACTTC	CASRGGANYEQYF
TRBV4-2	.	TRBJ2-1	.	TGTGCCAGCAGCCAAGATAGTGGGAATGAGCAGTTCTTC	CASSQDSGNEQFF
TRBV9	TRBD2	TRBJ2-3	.	TGTGCCAGCAGCGTAGGGACTAGCGGGGGGGTGGATACGCCCGACCCCCGATATTTT	CASSVGTSGGVDTPDPRYF
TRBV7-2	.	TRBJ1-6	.	TGTGCCAGCATCCCCGGGACGGATAATTCACCCCTCCACTTT	CASIPGTDNSPLHF
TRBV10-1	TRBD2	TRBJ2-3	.	TGCGCCAGCAGCGGTGGAGCGGGGTCGACAGATACGCAGTATTTT	CASSGGAGSTDTQYF
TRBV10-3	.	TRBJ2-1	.	TGTGCCGCCTTGAGGGAAGGGCCGACCTACAATGAGCAGTTCTTC	CAALREGPTYNEQFF
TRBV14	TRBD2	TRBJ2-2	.	TGTGCCAGCAGCCTGAGACTAGCGGACACCGGGGAGCTGTTTTTT	CASSLRLADTGELFF
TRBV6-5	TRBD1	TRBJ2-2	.	TGTGCCAGCAGTTTGGGGACAGGCGGCCCCGGGGAGCTGTTTTTT	CASSLGTGGPGELFF
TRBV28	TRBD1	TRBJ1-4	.	TGTGCCAGCAGTCGACAGGGGATAAATGAAAAACTGTTTTTT	CASSRQGINEKLFF
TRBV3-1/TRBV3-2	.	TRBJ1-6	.	TGTGCCAGCAGCCAAACGGCGGGGGGGAGCTCCTATAATTCACCCCTCCACTTT	CASSQTAGGSSYNSPLHF
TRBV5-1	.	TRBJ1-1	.	TGCGCCAGCAGGGAACAGGTGAACACTGAAGCTTTCTTT	CASREQVNTEAFF
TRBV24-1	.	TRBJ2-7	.	TGTGCCACAGGACAGCCGAGCTCCTACGAGCAGTACTTC	CATGQPSSYEQYF
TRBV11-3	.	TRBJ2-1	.	TGTGCCAGCAGTCCCGCCGGATCCTACAATGAGCAGTTCTTC	CASSPAGSYNEQFF
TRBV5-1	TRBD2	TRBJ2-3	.	TGCGCCAGCAGCCTCGGGACTAGCGGGGGCCGGACAGATACGCAGTATTTT	CASSLGTSGGRTDTQYF
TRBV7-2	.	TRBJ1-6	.	TGTGCCAGCAGCTTGGCCACAGGGAGATCACCCCTCCACTTT	CASSLATGRSPLHF
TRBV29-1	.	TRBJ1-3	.	TGCAGCGTTGCCGGCAGGGTGCAAAACACCATATATTTT	CSVAGRVQNTIYF
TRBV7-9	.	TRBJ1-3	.	TGTGCCAGCAGCCCGGGACACTCTGGAAACACCATATATTTT	CASSPGHSGNTIYF
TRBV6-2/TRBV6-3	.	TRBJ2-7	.	TGTGCCAGCAGTTACAGCGACGAGCAGTACTTC	CASSYSDEQYF
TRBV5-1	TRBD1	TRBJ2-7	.	TGCGCCAGCAGCTCGACCGGGACAGGAGGTGGCGAGCAGTACTTC	CASSSTGTGGGEQYF
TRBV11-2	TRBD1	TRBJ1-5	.	TGTGCCAGCAGCTCTGACAGGGGGCCCGGTCAGCCCCAGCATTTT	CASSSDRGPGQPQHF
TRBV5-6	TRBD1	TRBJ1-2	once	TGTGCCAGCAGCGTAGACAGGGGCCTCGGGGTTGGCTACACCTTC	CASSVDRGLGVGYTF
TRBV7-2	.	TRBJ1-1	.	TGTGCCAGCAGCTTCGGTGGGGGCACTGAAGCTTTCTTT	CASSFGGGTEAFF
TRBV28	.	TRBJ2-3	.	TGTGCCAGCAGTCAAATCAAGGTCCCCACAGATACGCAGTATTTT	CASSQIKVPTDTQYF
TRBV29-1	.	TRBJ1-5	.	TGCAGCGTTGCACGAGATAGCAATCAGCCCCAGCATTTT	CSVARDSNQPQHF
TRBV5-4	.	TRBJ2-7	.	TGTGCCAGCAGCCAACGGACACAAGCCTACGAGCAGTACTTC	CASSQRTQAYEQYF
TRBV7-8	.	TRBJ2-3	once	TGTGCCAGCAGCTTATTCGCTAGTTCTACGCAGTATTTT	CASSLFASSTQYF
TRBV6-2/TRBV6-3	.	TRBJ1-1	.	TGTGCCAGCAGCAGGGCCAGTGAAGCTTTCTTT	CASSRASEAFF
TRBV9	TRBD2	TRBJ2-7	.	TGTGCCAGCAGCTTAGCTGGCGGGAGGGCTTACGAGCAGTACTTC	CASSLAGGRAYEQYF
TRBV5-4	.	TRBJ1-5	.	TGTGCCAGCAGCTTACAAGGGGGCAATCAGCCCCAGCATTTT	CASSLQGGNQPQHF
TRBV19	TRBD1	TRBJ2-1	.	TGTGCCAGTAGTAGAGGGACAGCAAACTACAATGAGCAGTTCTTC	CASSRGTANYNEQFF
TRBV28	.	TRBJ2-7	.	TGTGCCAGCAGCCCTGACAGGTCCTACGAGCAGTACTTC	CASSPDRSYEQYF
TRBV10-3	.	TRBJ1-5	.	TGTGCCATCAGTGAGTCGAGCCGGCAGAAACCCCGTCAGCCCCAGCATTTT	CAISESSRQKPRQPQHF
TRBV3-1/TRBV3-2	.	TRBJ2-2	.	TGTGCCAGCAGCCAAGCTCTGGCTAGTGCCACCGGGGAGCTGTTTTTT	CASSQALASATGELFF
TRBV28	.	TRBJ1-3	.	TGTGCCAGCGTCCTTAGGAGCTCTGGAAACACCATATATTTT	CASVLRSSGNTIYF
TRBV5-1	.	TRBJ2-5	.	TGCGCCAGCAGCCCCGGTTTCGACCAAGAGACCCAGTACTTC	CASSPGFDQETQYF
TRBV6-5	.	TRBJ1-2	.	TGTGCCAGCAAAACACAGGGAGGAGGGGGCTATGGCTACACCTTC	CASKTQGGGGYGYTF
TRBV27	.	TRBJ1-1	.	TGTGCCAGCAGGTTACAGGGATCCGAAGCTGAAGCTTTCTTT	CASRLQGSEAEAFF
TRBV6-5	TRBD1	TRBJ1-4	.	TGTGCCACAAGGACAGGGAGAGATGAAAAACTGTTTTTT	CATRTGRDEKLFF
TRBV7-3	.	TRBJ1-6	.	TGTGCCAGCAGGGAGGGGCAGATCAATTCACCCCTCCACTTT	CASREGQINSPLHF
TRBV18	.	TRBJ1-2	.	TGTGCCAGCTCACCACCGGGAAGGGTTGCTAACTATGGCTACACCTTC	CASSPPGRVANYGYTF
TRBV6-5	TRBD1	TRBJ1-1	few	TGTGCCAGCAGACAGCAGGGGGTAAGTGAAGCTTTCTTT	CASRQQGVSEAFF
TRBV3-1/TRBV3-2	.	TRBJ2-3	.	TGTGCCAGCAGCCACCGGACACGGGGTAGCACAGATACGCAGTATTTT	CASSHRTRGSTDTQYF
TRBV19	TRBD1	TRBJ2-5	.	TGTGCCAGTAAGGTGACCGGGACAGGGGTATCGGAGACCCAGTACTTC	CASKVTGTGVSETQYF
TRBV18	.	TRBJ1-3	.	TGTGCCAGCTCACCTCCAACCAGCCGAAACACCATATATTTT	CASSPPTSRNTIYF
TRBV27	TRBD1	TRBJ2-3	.	TGTGCCAGCAGTATAGGGGGCTTTTATACGCAGTATTTT	CASSIGGFYTQYF
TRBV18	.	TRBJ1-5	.	TGTGCCAGCTCACCACCCAGAGACAATAGCAATCAGCCCCAGCATTTT	CASSPPRDNSNQPQHF
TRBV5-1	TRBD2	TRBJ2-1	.	TGCGCCAGCAGCGGTGGGACTAGCGGGGTTCATGAGCAGTTCTTC	CASSGGTSGVHEQFF
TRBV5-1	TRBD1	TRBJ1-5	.	TGCGCCAGCAGCCCCTGGACAGGGTCCAATCAGCCCCAGCATTTT	CASSPWTGSNQPQHF
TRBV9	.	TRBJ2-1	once	TGTGCCAGCAGCGTAGCCGGAAACTCCTACAATGAGCAGTTCTTC	CASSVAGNSYNEQFF
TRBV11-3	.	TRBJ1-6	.	TGTGCCAGCAGCTTAGATTGGAATTCACCCCTCCACTTT	CASSLDWNSPLHF
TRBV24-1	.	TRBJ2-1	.	TGTGCCACCAGTGCCCTAGGGAGGGGGGCCGGGAATGAGCAGTTCTTC	CATSALGRGAGNEQFF
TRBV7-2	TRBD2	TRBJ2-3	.	TGTGCCAGCGGGGGGGGCACAGATACGCAGTATTTT	CASGGGTDTQYF
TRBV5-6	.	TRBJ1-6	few	TGTGCCAGCAGCAGAGATTCGGGTAATTCACCCCTCCACTTT	CASSRDSGNSPLHF
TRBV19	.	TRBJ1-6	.	TGTGCCACAACTCTGGGGGGGAGTAATTCACCCCTCCACTTT	CATTLGGSNSPLHF
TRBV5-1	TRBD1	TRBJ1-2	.	TGCGCCAGCAGCTCCGGGACAGGGACCGACGGTGGCTACACCTTC	CASSSGTGTDGGYTF